This T cell receptor beta chain was observed in a study of post-analysis software for immune sequencing data. Study-level information: Secondary progressive, relapsing-remitting and progressive-relapsing multiple sclerosis were among the included disease courses. Study conclusions and caveats: When the samples were clustered directly with F measure, those that had been prepared in the same batch showed strong co-clustering. Elevated frequency relative to controls characterized a handful of TRBV segments in patients, TRBV5-6, TRBV5-1 and TRBV20-1 among them.

In the case of this clonotype: Its antigen is not identified.

Sequencing libraries made from TCR beta cDNA carried unique molecular identifiers. TCRdb reprocessed the PCR reads with MiXCR, giving one entry per CDR3 protein. The sample has roughly 800,000 distinct CDR3 sequences; more than 45% are singletons. Germline CDR1 reads SGHAT; CDR2 reads FQNNGV. V was clipped by 2 bases and J by 11 bases, with 18 bases between them. CDR3 length equals 14 residues. V usage is TRBV11-2 and J usage is TRBJ2-5; D is ambiguous. This receptor was taken from a girl aged 10 to 17 with multiple sclerosis. The sequencing input was blood. The CDR3 DNA reads TGTGCCAGCAGCTTATCTGGGGTTTCGGATGAGCAGTACTTC. Translating it yields CASSLSGVSDEQYF. Complete variable domain (other parts from reference TRBV11-2 and TRBJ2-5): EAGVAQSPRYKIIEKRQSVAFWCNPISGHATLYWYQQILGQGPKLLIQFQNNGVVDDSQLPKDRFSAERLKGVDSTLKIQPAKLEDSAVYLCASSLSGVSDEQYFGPGTRLLVL.